This record covers a single TCR beta chain. Antigen specificity is unknown. This record comes from a study of T-cell memory formation after mild COVID-19. Study details: TCR clusters showed largely donor specificity.

Study outcomes and limitations: Shrinking CD4+ clones resided mostly in CM and EM, and CD8+ ones in EMRA. The SARS-CoV-2 specificity of second-wave clones reaching peak at day 37 remained unverified.

TCRdb re-analysed the 5' RACE reads in MiXCR, keeping a single row per CDR3 protein. The table lists around 250,000 distinct CDR3 sequences, about a sixth of them singletons, with around 23% in the top ten. V was cut by 4 bases and J by 8 bases, with 14 bases left in between. This CDR3 comprises 14 residues. Specimen: PBMCs or a T cell subset sorted from them (not recorded which). The receptor comes from a man in his late teens or twenties who had mild COVID-19 (a few samples of this study predate the infection). Cell type and time point are not known. The chain couples TRBV12-3 or TRBV12-4 to TRBJ1-4; D call uncertain. The CDR3: CASSYSGLGEKLFF. The CDR3 bases are TGTGCCAGCAGTTATTCTGGGCTTGGGGAAAAACTGTTTTTT.